The T cell receptor beta chain under discussion was sequenced for a study of radiotherapy plus CTLA-4 blockade in lung cancer. Generated by immunoSEQ multiplex PCR, the TCRdb table keeps only in-frame clones and is missing some. The sample shows 53,000 or so clones, more than 70% of them seen only once. J was trimmed by 5 bases and V by 0 bases; bases with no gene match: 6. CDR1 is MNHEY and CDR2 is SVGAGI in the germline V gene. There are 15 residues in the CDR3. Sample: peripheral blood, taken from a patient treated with radiotherapy plus ipilimumab. V usage is TRBV6-5 and J usage is TRBJ2-5, with 7 positions matching TRBD2. The TCR comes from a human donor with non-small cell lung cancer whose response to radiotherapy plus ipilimumab could not be evaluated. CDR3 sequence reads: CASSYSGRLAETQYF. The CDR3 DNA reads TGTGCCAGCAGTTACTCTGGGCGACTAGCTGAGACCCAGTACTTC.